One TCR beta chain is described in this entry. This clone's antigen is unknown. No per-base quality is available; no much larger clone lies one base away. Enrolling through a virtual design, the prospective study's participants ranged in age from roughly 18 to 89 years and lived across roughly 24 United States geographic areas. In the prospective study, cohorts were assigned on the basis of participant-reported clinical history obtained from a screening survey and a study questionnaire. Each participant in the prospective study had whole blood, serum and a nasopharyngeal or oropharyngeal swab collected by mobile phlebotomists. Over a 2-month period, participants in the prospective study had the option of providing additional blood draws and questionnaires. Before DNA extraction, blood samples from the prospective study were shipped at room temperature or frozen. A distance of 13 bases separates the germline ends of V and J, which lose 5 bases and 0 bases respectively. In the germline V gene (reference sequence), CDR1 corresponds to PRHDT and CDR2 to FYEKMQ. The CDR3 contains 15 residues, cysteine and phenylalanine counted. Here the CDR3 DNA is all that survives: 45 bases in frame from base 1.

The data belong to a study of blood T cell repertoires in COVID-19 (dated by TCRdb to between 2020 and 2021). With respect to the entire study: Samples from collaborators originated in the United States, Italy and Spain and spanned both the acute and convalescent phases of COVID-19. The prospective study material was composed of cDNA or gDNA derived from T cells, B-cell-depleted T cells, or PBMCs. Deeply sampled blood TCRbeta repertoires from subjects exposed to, actively infected with, or recovered from COVID-19 were included in the dataset. The repertoires were released in a freely available public database meant as a resource for research on the immune response to SARS-CoV-2. The samples were drawn from two sources: the first 160 participants of the ongoing ImmuneRACE study, and fewer than 1,500 subjects contributed by 6 global collaborators. The sample metadata nearly always contained a de-identified subject ID, COVID-19 status, age in years and sex. HLA class I and class II types, where available, came from metadata supplied by the sample provider rather than from assay-based typing.

The paper as a whole reports these results and caveats: The amount of clinical and demographic metadata varied by source and participant and was provided uncurated.

The immunoSEQ Assay, a bias-controlled multiplex PCR, was used to amplify TCRbeta CDR3 regions from genomic DNA. Concerning the study's data processing: Within the assay, amplification of reference gene primers was used to estimate how many nucleated cells each sample contained. Sequence reads were collapsed and filtered to measure the absolute abundance of every unique TCRbeta CDR3 rearrangement. Productive Simpson clonality was computed per sample as the square root of Simpson's diversity index over productive rearrangements. TCRdb took over this immuneACCESS table, retaining in-frame rearrangements with V and J assigned. Such tables are incomplete; in checked studies, under half of the missing clones stem from an unresolved V gene, and the remainder is unexplained. The DNA was the basis for D and trimming; V, J and clone size are from that table. The sample has a few hundred thousand clones on record, around 80% of them singletons. In total, the top ten clones hold around 7% of the sample.

This receptor was obtained from a woman in her forties with acute COVID-19. The source material was PBMCs or T cells enriched from blood (not recorded which). Here the chain combines TRBV13 and TRBJ2-5; perhaps TRBD2 is the D gene, with 5 bases matching. The CDR3 region reads CASSANTGYQETQYF. The DNA is TGTGCCAGCAGCGCGAACACGGGGTACCAAGAGACCCAGTACTTC.